This entry describes one T cell receptor beta chain. The specificity of this receptor is unknown. Within one base of it there is no much larger clone, and no base qualities were kept. The intended sense of this specimen's time point label: week 35, safety follow-up. Each vaccine dose was 300 ug of a 20-mer mutant IDH1 peptide in Montanide, given subcutaneously with topical imiquimod. Across visits V03 through V10, patients got a total of eight vaccinations, given in weeks 1, 3, 5, 7, 11, 15, 19 and 23. All donors had newly diagnosed IDH1-mutant astrocytomas of WHO grade 3 or 4 that showed loss of nuclear ATRX. The samples were drawn from NOA16, a multicentre, single-arm, open-label phase I trial in Germany that tested a mutant IDH1 peptide vaccine in humans for the first time. Genomic DNA for TCRB sequencing was extracted from EDTA blood using the DNeasy Blood and Tissue Kit. These data come from a study of a mutant IDH1 vaccine in newly diagnosed glioma (dated by TCRdb to about 2021). Some background on the complete study: Vaccination was initiated 4-6 weeks after radiotherapy alone, or concurrently with temozolomide cycles in the chemotherapy-containing groups. Of the approximately 30 treated patients, about 60% were male and approximately 40% were female, and the mean age was roughly 40 years. Before enrollment, most patients had been given radiochemotherapy with temozolomide as standard therapy, while the rest had received either radiotherapy alone or temozolomide alone. Visit V12 was the week-35 safety follow-up and visit V13 was the week-47 end of study. Peripheral blood was collected at six visits: V03 (baseline), V05, V07, V10, V12 and V13. For exploratory analyses, approximately 23 treated patients had longitudinal TCRB deep sequencing done wherever samples were available.

Library generation was performed with the immunoSEQ multiplex PCR assay. Following the manufacturer's protocol, the hsTCRB Kit was used to amplify rearranged TCR beta chain sequences. Sequencing of TCRB libraries was carried out on an Illumina MiSeq. Processing in the source paper ran as follows. Demultiplexing, trimming and gene mapping were performed with the kit vendor's proprietary platform. Here the immuneACCESS table is served through TCRdb, limited to in-frame sequences with V and J called. Missing clones are a known gap in these copies; in checked studies unresolved V genes cover under half, and the rest lacks a known reason. D and trimming come from the DNA, and the V and J calls and clone size come from that table. The sample yields around 70,000 clones; more than 85% were counted once. The top ten hold roughly 2% of the sample. Summary of the overall study and its limitations: It was noted by the authors that analyses of patient blood samples could not be reproduced owing to sample limitations. Pseudoprogression appeared unrelated to alterations in the top peripheral T cell clonotypes detected by TCRB sequencing. Immune responses induced by the vaccine were seen in around 93% of patients across multiple MHC alleles. Selection of PBMC samples for TCRB deep sequencing was based on availability.

Spanning cysteine to phenylalanine, the CDR3 consists of 12 amino acids. Only the CDR3 part of the read is kept: 36 bases, read in frame from the first base. Looking up the germline V gene yields CDR1 SGHTA and CDR2 FQGNSA. The starting material was PBMCs, obtained from a glioma patient whose treatment included an IDH1 peptide vaccine. The receptor was isolated from a man aged 30 to 39 with glioma. Recombination linked TRBV7-2 to TRBJ2-5; the D gene lacks a confident call. The DNA end is more similar to TRBJ2-7, so the J call may be wrong. The CDR3 is CASSSTSYEQYF. The nucleotide sequence is given as TGTGCCAGCAGCTCCACTTCTTACGAGCAGTACTTC.